This TCR beta chain was identified during a study of T cell responses to AZD1222 COVID-19 vaccine. Findings and limits, study-wide: There were repertoire samples only from the period after the peak T cell response. Only six AZD1222 recipients tested seropositive at baseline. Spike-specific TCR breadth and depth were elevated following two AZD1222 doses.

As for this clone: What it binds is unknown.

Germline CDR1 and CDR2: SGHRS and YFSETQ. Trimming removed 4 bases from V and 6 bases from J, with 16 bases in between. The CDR3 runs to 14 residues. Data came from immunoSEQ multiplex PCR; TCRdb stores just in-frame clones and leaves some out. The sample lists roughly 150,000 clones, about 90% occurring once. The source is an adult in good health. Here the sequenced sample was peripheral blood, taken on day 0 of AZD1222 vaccination. V usage is TRBV5-1 and J usage is TRBJ1-1; D is possibly TRBD1 (5 bases). CDR3 residues: CASSPVSGGAEAFF. In DNA form, the CDR3 reads TGCGCCAGCAGCCCGGTATCCGGGGGTGCTGAAGCTTTCTTT. Together with reference TRBV5-1 and TRBJ1-1, the CDR3 gives the full variable domain: KAGVTQTPRYLIKTRGQQVTLSCSPISGHRSVSWYQQTPGQGLQFLFEYFSETQRNKGNFPGRFSGRQFSNSRSEMNVSTLELGDSALYLCASSPVSGGAEAFFGQGTRLTVV.